The present T cell receptor beta chain was sequenced within a study of cytomegalovirus exposure and HLA in healthy donors (dated by TCRdb to the late 2010s). For the study in its entirety: In an earlier analysis of 550 to 750 of the donors, less than 350 Gb of sequence data and just under 120 million unique TCR beta sequences from approximately 180 million T cells were reported. About 300 gigabases of sequencing data and 80 million or so unique TCR sequences were included in an early release covering about 700 HLA-typed donors. The genetic ancestry cluster associated with self-reported Caucasian donors included approximately 85% of the roughly 400 genotyped donors. The aim of the study was to test whether cataloging public T cell receptors could identify signatures of past pathogen exposure. The study profiled the T cell repertoires of 550 to 700 subjects by immunosequencing and related them to cytomegalovirus serostatus. Along with the roughly 700-subject first cohort, a separate validation cohort of over 90 different subjects was used. The study combined high-throughput TCR immunosequencing, statistical association of individual TCRs with disease status, and machine learning to predict cytomegalovirus infection status. In a later analysis, previously published TCR beta repertoires from 666 donors were re-analyzed and high-resolution HLA genotyping was added so that TCR occurrence patterns could be studied. Rather than using new phenotypic data, the later analysis identified candidate immune exposures from TCR beta sequences and from how often those sequences occurred across donors. An earlier analysis of several hundred of the donors applied high-throughput TCR beta sequencing to assess whether each TCR beta V gene segment acted as functional or pseudogenic. Donor age, sex, ethnicity and CMV serostatus were collected together with the repertoire data. In a later genetic analysis, genome-wide SNP genotypes for about 55% of the roughly 670 donors were used, and that subset was treated as a discovery cohort. Every repertoire in the discovery cohort had been generated on one and the same sequencing platform. HLA typing covered class I and class II loci at four-digit resolution. The number of donors typed differed by locus, with about 629-630 for A, B, C, DRB1 and DQB1, more than 500 for DQA1, 600 to 610 for DPA1, and roughly 450 for DPB1. Because of strong linkage in the cohort, roughly five DR-DQ haplotypes were treated as single units for association and clustering. On average, 235,054 unique TCR beta nucleotide sequences were sequenced per donor among about 400 genotyped donors of the cohort, with roughly a sixth of those sequences being non-productive. What the work shows at the level of the full study, not this receptor alone: Strong co-occurrence of HLA alleles, especially DR and DQ, made assigning TCR associations to individual alleles difficult. While some public TCRs were present in many individuals, most TCR sequences turned up only very rarely across donors. According to a later analysis, most CMV-associated TCR beta chains appeared to be HLA-restricted, and the HLA associations seemed to be driven largely by CMV exposure. In a later analysis, several top co-occurrence clusters were reported to appear linked to parvovirus B19, influenza, CMV and Epstein-Barr virus. Roughly uniform sequencing depth across donors was assumed in presence/absence analyses, although this assumption may not hold. Linkage disequilibrium might explain the correlated functional status among segregating V segments, but an unknown experimental factor could not be excluded. Compared with equally common non-associated chains, HLA-associated TCR beta chains in a later analysis were more clonally expanded and had lower generation probabilities. Only TCR beta chains were sequenced in this cohort, and the absence of alpha or paired-chain data limited detectable features. Because some donors lacked HLA typing at each locus, the association tests relied only on the typed subset. A further reported finding was that TCR beta sequences accurately predicted the HLA-A and HLA-B alleles for most subjects in the first cohort. According to the authors, the approach could potentially be generalized to other disease states and immunological phenotypes. Because counts were too low, roughly 16 rarely observed V segments, including chromosome 9 orphons, were left out of the earlier analysis of several hundred of the donors. In an earlier analysis of 587 of the donors, most TCR beta V segments appeared in productive rearrangements about 87% or about 30% of the time, broadly matching IMGT annotations. For the cohort, immune exposure information was limited to CMV serostatus. The study listed 150 to 200 TCR beta chains as associated with cytomegalovirus. Specific HLA alleles were associated with around 18,000 TCR beta sequences at a false discovery rate of 0.05 in a later analysis. A few of the identified cytomegalovirus-associated TCR beta chains were confirmed in vitro to be specific for cytomegalovirus antigens. A cluster of highly shared sequence variants was judged likely to be a technical artifact of the sequencing pipeline. A later analysis found that TCR association rates varied across HLA loci, with DRB1 alleles showing the most associated TCRs and HLA-C alleles the fewest. A later genetic analysis associated a missense DCLRE1C variant with V-gene and J-gene trimming of TCR beta chains, and an independent cohort replicated the association. The classifier was reported to diagnose cytomegalovirus status with high specificity and sensitivity in both the original cohort and the validation cohort. In a later genetic analysis, fewer N-insertions in productive TCRs were reported among donors in an Asian-associated ancestry cluster than the roughly 700-donor mean.

This clone has more than one count but fewer than ten. The antigen it binds to is not known. No quality values exist for individual bases; no much larger clone is one base distant. The cohort was made up of roughly 670 healthy bone marrow donors. Cohort members were all nominally healthy when sampled, although unrecorded immune exposures were likely present. The donor was CMV seropositive and was included in the group of 289 seropositive cohort members. A peripheral blood sample was provided by each donor, and peripheral blood mononuclear cells were used for TCR beta sequencing. Genomic DNA was extracted from the blood cell samples with the Qiagen DNeasy Blood Extraction Kit. The library was prepared using the immunoSEQ multiplex PCR assay. A mixture of 60 forward primers for TCR Vbeta segments and 13 reverse primers for TCR Jbeta segments was used in the multiplex PCR. The CDR3 region of rearranged TCR beta genes was amplified from genomic DNA with a multiplex PCR assay. On the Illumina HiSeq System, the amplified TCR beta libraries were sequenced as 87-base-pair reads. On the authors' methods: Across the 670 or so repertoires, a later analysis counted tens of millions of unique TCR beta chains, roughly 11 million of which were shared by at least two donors. Raw reads were error-corrected and collapsed into unique sequences by a nearest-neighbor algorithm in which closely related sequences were merged to remove PCR and sequencing errors. Alignment of CDR3 sequences to IMGT reference sequences was used to assign V, D and J gene segments. For a sequence to be retained, a match of at least six nucleotides was required to both a V gene segment and a J gene segment. Rearrangements were called productive when the CDR3 lacked stop codons and stayed in frame with V and J; all others were non-productive. CDR3 was defined by IMGT convention, running from the second conserved V-encoded cysteine to the conserved J-encoded phenylalanine. Sequences without an unambiguous match to a single V gene segment were excluded from the earlier analysis of 450 to 750 of the donors. An earlier analysis of a few hundred of the donors called V segments functional above 56.7% productive rearrangements and segregating when the between-donor standard deviation exceeded 5%. To diagnose cytomegalovirus status from the catalog of TCR beta chain sequences, a statistical classification framework was built. V and J gene assignment, in a later analysis, came from comparing TCR nucleotide sequences with IMGT/GENE-DB human TR gene sequences. A later analysis assigned CDR3 sequences and most-parsimonious VDJ recombination scenarios with the TCRdist pipeline. A later analysis defined each TCR beta chain by its CDR3 amino acid sequence plus V-gene family, and excluded reads lacking a unique V-gene family. In a later analysis, several hundred highly shared, low-generation-probability nucleotide sequences were removed to address suspected cross-contamination and a sequencing artifact. In a later analysis, a clonal expansion index was calculated for each public chain from normalized within-repertoire ranks of inferred template counts. In a later analysis, generation probabilities were computed with a VDJ recombination model fitted to out-of-frame rearrangements, and the resulting probabilities were checked against IGoR. Hypergeometric tests were used in a later analysis to score TCR-TCR, TCR-HLA and TCR-CMV co-occurrence, with a repertoire-size bias correction applied to the TCR pairs. False discovery rates were estimated in a later analysis by permuting HLA or CMV assignments 20 times. In a later analysis, co-occurring TCRs were grouped using DBSCAN, and TCRdist sequence similarity was added for clustering within HLA-allele-positive subsets. Repertoires with fewer than 30,000 or more than 120,000 public chains were left out of co-occurrence clustering, as were five repertoires with anomalous nucleotide sharing. TCRdb limited this immuneACCESS table to in-frame rearrangements with V and J called. A share of clones is missing; checked studies link under half to unresolved V genes, and the rest is unexplained. The D gene and trimming were derived from the DNA, and the V and J assignments and clone size from that table. Recorded for this sample are roughly 110,000 clones; around 70% of them occurred a single time. The top ten constitute 8.7% of the sample.

This sequence was found in a man aged 25-40 years in good health and CMV-seropositive. The material sequenced was PBMCs.

The CDR3 region has the sequence CASARDRGVEQFF. At the DNA level, the sequence is TGTGCCAGCGCCCGGGACAGGGGGGTTGAGCAGTTCTTC. The chain is assembled from TRBV7-3 and TRBJ2-1; TRBD1 fits 11 bases in the junction. Ends trimmed: V by 8 bases, J by 9 bases; bases unmatched to a gene: 6. Reading the germline V gene gives CDR1 SGHTA and CDR2 FQGTGA. Reading from cysteine to phenylalanine, the CDR3 counts 13 amino acids. Only CDR3 DNA is held: 39 bases, read in frame from base 1. Where the CDR3 stops, the reference TRBV7-3 and TRBJ2-1 genes take over; the full variable domain is GAGVSQTPSNKVTEKGKYVELRCDPISGHTALYWYRQSLGQGPEFLIYFQGTGAADDSGLPNDRFFAVRPEGSVSTLKIQRTERGDSAVYLCASARDRGVEQFFGPGTRLTVL.